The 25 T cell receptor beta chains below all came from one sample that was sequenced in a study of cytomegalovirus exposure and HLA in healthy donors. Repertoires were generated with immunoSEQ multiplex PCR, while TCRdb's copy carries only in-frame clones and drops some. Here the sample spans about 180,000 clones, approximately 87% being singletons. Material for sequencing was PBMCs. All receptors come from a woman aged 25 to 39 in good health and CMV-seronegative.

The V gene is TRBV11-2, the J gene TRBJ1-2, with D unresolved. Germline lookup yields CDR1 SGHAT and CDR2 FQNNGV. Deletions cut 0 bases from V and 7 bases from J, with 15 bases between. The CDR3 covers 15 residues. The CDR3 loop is CASSLDRRGMSGYTF. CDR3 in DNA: TGTGCCAGCAGCTTAGATCGTCGAGGCATGTCTGGCTACACCTTC.

CDR3 amino acids: CASSLGRGLGGADTQYF. In DNA form, the CDR3 reads TGTGCCAGCAGTTTAGGAAGGGGACTAGGTGGGGCAGATACGCAGTATTTT. The chain is built from TRBV27 and TRBJ2-3; 8 bases agree with TRBD2. Looked up from germline, CDR1 is MNHEY and CDR2 is SMNVEV (reference sequence). The V gene end was trimmed by 2 bases and the J gene end by 4 bases; junction bases not matched to a gene: 11. The CDR3 consists of 17 residues.

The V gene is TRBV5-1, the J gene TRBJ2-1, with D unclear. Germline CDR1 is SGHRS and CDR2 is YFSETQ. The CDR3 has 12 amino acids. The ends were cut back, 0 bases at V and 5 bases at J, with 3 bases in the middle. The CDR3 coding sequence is TGCGCCAGCAGCTTGGATAACAATGAGCAGTTCTTC. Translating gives CASSLDNNEQFF.

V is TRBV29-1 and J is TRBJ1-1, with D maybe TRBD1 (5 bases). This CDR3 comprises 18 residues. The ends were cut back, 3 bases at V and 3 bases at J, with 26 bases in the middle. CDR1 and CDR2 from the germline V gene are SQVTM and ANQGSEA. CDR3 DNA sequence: TGCAGCGTTGACCAGTCGGCTCGCAGGGCGGTAGGGGACACTGAAGCTTTCTTT. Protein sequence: CSVDQSARRAVGDTEAFF.

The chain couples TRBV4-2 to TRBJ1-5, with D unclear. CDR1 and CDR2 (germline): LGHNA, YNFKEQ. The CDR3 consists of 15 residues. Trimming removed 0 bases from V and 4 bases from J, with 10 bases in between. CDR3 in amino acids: CASSQEEGLNQPQHF. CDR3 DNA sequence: TGTGCCAGCAGCCAAGAGGAGGGCTTGAATCAGCCCCAGCATTTT.

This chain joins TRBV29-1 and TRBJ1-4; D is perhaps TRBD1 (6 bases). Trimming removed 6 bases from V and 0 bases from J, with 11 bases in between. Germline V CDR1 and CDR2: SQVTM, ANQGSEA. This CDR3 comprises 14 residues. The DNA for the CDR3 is TGCAGCGTCTCCCAGGGGTCAACTAATGAAAAACTGTTTTTT. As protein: CSVSQGSTNEKLFF.

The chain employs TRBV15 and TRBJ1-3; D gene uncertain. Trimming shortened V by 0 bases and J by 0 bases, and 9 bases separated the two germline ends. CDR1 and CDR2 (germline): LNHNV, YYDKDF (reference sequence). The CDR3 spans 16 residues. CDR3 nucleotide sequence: TGTGCCACCAGCAGAGATACCATAGACTCTGGAAACACCATATATTTT. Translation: CATSRDTIDSGNTIYF.

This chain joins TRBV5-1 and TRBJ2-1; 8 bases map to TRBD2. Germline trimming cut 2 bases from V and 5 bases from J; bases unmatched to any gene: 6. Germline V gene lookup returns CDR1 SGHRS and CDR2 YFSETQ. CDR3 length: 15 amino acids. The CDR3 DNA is TGCGCCAGCAGCTTCCCGGGACTAGTTCACAATGAGCAGTTCTTC. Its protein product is CASSFPGLVHNEQFF.

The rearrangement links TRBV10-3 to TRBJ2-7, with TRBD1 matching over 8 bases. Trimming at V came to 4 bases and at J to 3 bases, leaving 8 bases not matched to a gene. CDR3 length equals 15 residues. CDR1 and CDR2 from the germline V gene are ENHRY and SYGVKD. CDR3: CAISVRSGQGYEQYF. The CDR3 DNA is TGTGCCATCAGTGTTCGATCCGGACAGGGCTACGAGCAGTACTTC.

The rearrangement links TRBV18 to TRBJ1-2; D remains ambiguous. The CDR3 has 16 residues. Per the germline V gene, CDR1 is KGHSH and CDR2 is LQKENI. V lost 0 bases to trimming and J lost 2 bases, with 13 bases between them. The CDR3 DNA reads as TGTGCCAGCTCACCACCATTGCACCTAATAAACTATGGCTACACCTTC. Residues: CASSPPLHLINYGYTF. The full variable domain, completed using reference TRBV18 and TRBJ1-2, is NAGVMQNPRHLVRRRGQEARLRCSPMKGHSHVYWYRQLPEEGLKFMVYLQKENIIDESGMPKERFSAEFPKEGPSILRIQQVVRGDSAAYFCASSPPLHLINYGYTFGSGTRLTVV.

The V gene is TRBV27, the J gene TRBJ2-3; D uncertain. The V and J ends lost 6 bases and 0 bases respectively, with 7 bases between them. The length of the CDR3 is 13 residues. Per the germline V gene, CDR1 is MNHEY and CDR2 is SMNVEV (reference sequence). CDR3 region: CASRPESTDTQYF. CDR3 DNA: TGTGCCAGCAGACCAGAAAGCACAGATACGCAGTATTTT.

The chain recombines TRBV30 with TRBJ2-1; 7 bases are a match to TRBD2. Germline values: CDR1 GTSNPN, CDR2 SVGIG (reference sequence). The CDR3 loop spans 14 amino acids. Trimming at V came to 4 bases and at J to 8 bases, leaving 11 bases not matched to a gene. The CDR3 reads CAWTPGILAHEQFF. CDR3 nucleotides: TGTGCCTGGACCCCAGGGATACTAGCGCATGAGCAGTTCTTC.

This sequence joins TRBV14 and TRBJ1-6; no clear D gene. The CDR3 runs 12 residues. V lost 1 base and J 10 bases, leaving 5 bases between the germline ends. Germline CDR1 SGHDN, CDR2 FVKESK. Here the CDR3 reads CASSQVKSPLHF. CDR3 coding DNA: TGTGCCAGCAGCCAAGTTAAATCACCCCTCCACTTT.

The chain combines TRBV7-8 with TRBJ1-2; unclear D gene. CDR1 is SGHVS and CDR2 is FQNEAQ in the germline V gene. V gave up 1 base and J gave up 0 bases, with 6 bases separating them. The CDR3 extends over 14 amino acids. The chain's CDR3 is CASSLDPANYGYTF. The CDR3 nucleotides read TGTGCCAGCAGCTTAGACCCAGCTAACTATGGCTACACCTTC. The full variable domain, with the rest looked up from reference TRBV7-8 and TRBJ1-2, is GAGVSQSPRYKVAKRGQDVALRCDPISGHVSLFWYQQALGQGPEFLTYFQNEAQLDKSGLPSDRFFAERPEGSVSTLKIQRTQQEDSAVYLCASSLDPANYGYTFGSGTRLTVV.

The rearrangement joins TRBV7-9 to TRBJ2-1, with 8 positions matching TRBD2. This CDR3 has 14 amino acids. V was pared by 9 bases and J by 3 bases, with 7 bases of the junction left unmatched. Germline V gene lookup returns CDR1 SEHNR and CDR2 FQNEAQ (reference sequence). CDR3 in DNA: TGTGCCAGTTTGCCAGCGGGGGTCTACAATGAGCAGTTCTTC. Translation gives CASLPAGVYNEQFF.

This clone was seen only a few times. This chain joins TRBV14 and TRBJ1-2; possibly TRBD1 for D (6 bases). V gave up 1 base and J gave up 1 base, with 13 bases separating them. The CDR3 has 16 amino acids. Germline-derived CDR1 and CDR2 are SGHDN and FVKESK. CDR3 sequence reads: CASSQAGGHGNYGYTF. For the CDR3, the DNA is TGTGCCAGCAGCCAAGCCGGGGGGCACGGTAACTATGGCTACACCTTC.

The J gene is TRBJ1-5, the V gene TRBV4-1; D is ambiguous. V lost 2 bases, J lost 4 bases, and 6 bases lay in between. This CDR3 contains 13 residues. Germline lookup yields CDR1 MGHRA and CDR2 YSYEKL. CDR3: CASSQIQNQPQHF. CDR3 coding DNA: TGCGCCAGCAGCCAAATACAGAATCAGCCCCAGCATTTT.

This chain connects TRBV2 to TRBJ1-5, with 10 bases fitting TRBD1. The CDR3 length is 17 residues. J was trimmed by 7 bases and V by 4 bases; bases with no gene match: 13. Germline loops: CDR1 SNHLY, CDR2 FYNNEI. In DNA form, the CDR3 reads TGTGCCAGCAGTGCCCCGGCCGGGACAGGGGACGGGCAGCCCCAGCATTTT. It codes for CASSAPAGTGDGQPQHF.

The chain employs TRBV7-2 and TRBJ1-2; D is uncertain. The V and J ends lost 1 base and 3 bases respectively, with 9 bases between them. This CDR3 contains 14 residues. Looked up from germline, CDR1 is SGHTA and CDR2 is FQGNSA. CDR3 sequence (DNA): TGTGCCAGCAGCTTAGTCGTCGGAGACTATGGCTACACCTTC. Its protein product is CASSLVVGDYGYTF.

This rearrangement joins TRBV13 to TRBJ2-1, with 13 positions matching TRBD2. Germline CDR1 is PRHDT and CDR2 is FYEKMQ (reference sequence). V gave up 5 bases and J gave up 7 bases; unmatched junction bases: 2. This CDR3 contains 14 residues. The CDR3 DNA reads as TGTGCCAGCAGCGCGGGACTAGCGGGAAATGAGCAGTTCTTC. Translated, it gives CASSAGLAGNEQFF. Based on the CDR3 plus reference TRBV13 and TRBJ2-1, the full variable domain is AAGVIQSPRHLIKEKRETATLKCYPIPRHDTVYWYQQGPGQDPQFLISFYEKMQSDKGSIPDRFSAQQFSDYHSELNMSSLELGDSALYFCASSAGLAGNEQFFGPGTRLTVL.

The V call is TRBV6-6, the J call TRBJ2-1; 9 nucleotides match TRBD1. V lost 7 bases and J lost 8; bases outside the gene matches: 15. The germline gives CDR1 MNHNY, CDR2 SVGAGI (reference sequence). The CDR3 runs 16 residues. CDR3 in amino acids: CASTRLRQGVRDEQFF. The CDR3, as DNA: TGTGCCAGCACCCGATTGCGACAGGGGGTCAGGGATGAGCAGTTCTTC.

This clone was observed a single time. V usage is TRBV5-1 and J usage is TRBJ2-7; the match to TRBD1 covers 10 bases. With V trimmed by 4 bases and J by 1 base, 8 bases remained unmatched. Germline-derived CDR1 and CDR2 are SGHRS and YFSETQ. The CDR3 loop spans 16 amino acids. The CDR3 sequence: CASSVGQGVKSYEQYF. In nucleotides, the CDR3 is TGCGCCAGCAGCGTAGGACAGGGGGTAAAGTCCTACGAGCAGTACTTC.

The CDR3 here is CAWSPGPRTPGNTIYF. The DNA of the CDR3 is TGTGCCTGGAGCCCCGGACCCCGGACTCCGGGAAACACCATATATTTT. J is TRBJ1-3 and V is TRBV30; the D is unclear. Per the germline V gene, CDR1 is GTSNPN and CDR2 is SVGIG (reference sequence). The CDR3 loop spans 16 amino acids. The V end lost 3 bases, the J end lost 4 bases, and 19 bases lay between the germline ends.

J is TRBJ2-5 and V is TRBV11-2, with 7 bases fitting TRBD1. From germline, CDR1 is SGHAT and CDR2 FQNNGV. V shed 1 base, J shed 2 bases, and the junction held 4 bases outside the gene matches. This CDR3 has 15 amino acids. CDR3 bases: TGTGCCAGCAGCTTAGGGGACAGAGATCAAGAGACCCAGTACTTC. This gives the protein CASSLGDRDQETQYF. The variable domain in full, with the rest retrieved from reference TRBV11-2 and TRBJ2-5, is EAGVAQSPRYKIIEKRQSVAFWCNPISGHATLYWYQQILGQGPKLLIQFQNNGVVDDSQLPKDRFSAERLKGVDSTLKIQPAKLEDSAVYLCASSLGDRDQETQYFGPGTRLLVL.

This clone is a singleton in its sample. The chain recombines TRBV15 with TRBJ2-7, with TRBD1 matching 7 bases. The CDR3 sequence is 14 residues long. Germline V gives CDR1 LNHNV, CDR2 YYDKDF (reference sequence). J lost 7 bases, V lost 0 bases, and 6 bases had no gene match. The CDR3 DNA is TGTGCCACCAGCAGAGATGTGGGACAGTGGGAGCAGTACTTC. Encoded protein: CATSRDVGQWEQYF.